Shown below are 6 T cell receptor beta chains from a single sample sequenced in a study of cytomegalovirus exposure and HLA in healthy donors. PCR amplification relied on 60 Vbeta primers (plus 13 Jbeta primers). Some clones are missing from TCRdb's copy, which holds only in-frame ones; the method was immunoSEQ multiplex PCR. The sample has roughly 190,000 clones, around four fifths seen once. The sample consisted of PBMCs. These receptors all stem from a female donor in good health and CMV-seronegative.

The chain has TRBV7-8 and TRBJ2-5, with 7 bases lining up with TRBD1. The germline V gene has CDR1 SGHVS and CDR2 FQNEAQ. After removal of 6 bases from V and 5 bases from J, the junction contained 9 bases not matched to a gene. The CDR3 has 14 residues. The CDR3 here is CASSLRGLAETQYF. The CDR3 DNA is TGTGCCAGCAGTTTGAGGGGGCTCGCGGAGACCCAGTACTTC. Based on the CDR3 plus reference TRBV7-8 and TRBJ2-5, the full variable domain is GAGVSQSPRYKVAKRGQDVALRCDPISGHVSLFWYQQALGQGPEFLTYFQNEAQLDKSGLPSDRFFAERPEGSVSTLKIQRTQQEDSAVYLCASSLRGLAETQYFGPGTRLLVL.

The V gene is TRBV7-9, the J gene TRBJ2-3; TRBD2 aligns across 16 bases. Per germline, CDR1 SEHNR and CDR2 FQNEAQ (reference sequence). This CDR3 has 16 residues. V lost 5 bases to trimming and J lost 4 bases; unmatched junction nucleotides: 3. The CDR3 nucleotides read TGTGCCAGCAGCCCGGGACTAGCGGGGGGGCCAGATACGCAGTATTTT. It codes for CASSPGLAGGPDTQYF.

The V gene is TRBV6-1, the J gene TRBJ2-1; 7 nucleotides match TRBD1. CDR3 length: 14 amino acids. Germline loops: CDR1 MNHNS, CDR2 SASEGT. The ends lost 7 bases at V and 2 bases at J; junction bases unmatched: 5. The CDR3 region has the DNA TGTGCCAGCAATGGTCAGGGGGCCTACAATGAGCAGTTCTTC. As protein: CASNGQGAYNEQFF.

This clone was counted a few times. The rearrangement joins TRBV15 to TRBJ1-4, with 10 bases matching TRBD1. This CDR3 is built from 15 residues. V lost 2 bases to trimming and J lost 8 bases; unmatched junction nucleotides: 5. Germline-derived CDR1 and CDR2 are LNHNV and YYDKDF (reference sequence). DNA for the CDR3: TGTGCCACCAGCAGAAGACAGGGGGCAAAGGAAAAACTGTTTTTT. Residues: CATSRRQGAKEKLFF. Combining the CDR3 with reference TRBV15 and TRBJ1-4 gives the whole variable domain DAMVIQNPRYQVTQFGKPVTLSCSQTLNHNVMYWYQQKSSQAPKLLFHYYDKDFNNEADTPDNFQSRRPNTSFCFLDIRSPGLGDTAMYLCATSRRQGAKEKLFFGSGTQLSVL.

The V call is TRBV28, the J call TRBJ2-1; D perhaps matches TRBD2 (6 bases). V was trimmed by 5 bases and J by 1 base, leaving 9 bases between them. The CDR3 covers 14 residues. CDR1 is MDHEN, CDR2 SYDVKM, per germline. The CDR3 DNA is TGTGCCAGCAGTAGGAGGGGATCCTACAATGAGCAGTTCTTC. It yields the protein CASSRRGSYNEQFF.

The chain is built from TRBV27 and TRBJ2-3; 9 bases line up with TRBD1. The CDR3 runs to 16 residues. J gave up 4 bases and V 3 bases, and 8 bases lay outside the gene matches. Germline values: CDR1 MNHEY, CDR2 SMNVEV (reference sequence). CDR3 in DNA: TGTGCCAGCAGTTTGCTACCGGGACAGGGCTCAGATACGCAGTATTTT. Encoded protein: CASSLLPGQGSDTQYF.